This section outlines one T cell receptor beta chain sequence together with its context. The data are from a study of CD8+ T cells in alopecia areata. Extracted RNA was reverse transcribed, and the resulting cDNA served as sequencing template. Method: immunoSEQ multiplex PCR; TCRdb's copy keeps in-frame clones and lacks some. The sample yields just over 20,000 clones, 60% to 70% seen once. Sorting of CD4+ cells into CD25+CD127- cells was carried out for about five patients. This clonotype originated in a human donor with alopecia areata. Specimen: CD4+ Tregs sorted from blood.

The CDR3 loop is CASSPLETDMSSYNEQFF. As DNA, the CDR3 is TGTGCCAGCTCACCACTTGAGACAGATATGAGCTCCTACAATGAGCAGTTCTTC. V gene TRBV18 combines with J gene TRBJ2-1, with TRBD1 as a possible D gene (5 bases). CDR1 is KGHSH, CDR2 LQKENI, per germline. The V and J ends lost 1 base and 0 bases respectively, with 16 bases between them. The CDR3 extends over 18 amino acids.